A single sample is the source of the 15 T cell receptor beta chains below, sequenced in a study of blood T cells in healthy people across ages. Primers used in a second PCR of about 6 to 11 cycles were a sample-barcoded 5' primer and a J-beta primer mix. One entry per CDR3 protein, called by TCRdb with MiXCR from the 5' RACE reads. The table lists roughly 500,000 distinct CDR3 sequences, approximately 25% of them singletons. Sequencing was carried out using blood. Receptor source: a woman between 70 and 85 years old in good health.

This clonotype appeared a few times. V usage is TRBV5-1 and J usage is TRBJ1-4; D uncertain. Germline V gene data show CDR1 as SGHRS and CDR2 as YFSETQ. Trimming left V 3 bases short and J 4 bases short, with 10 bases between. The CDR3 covers 14 residues. CDR3 nucleotide sequence: TGCGCCAGCAGCTCGGATCTTAATAATGAAAAACTGTTTTTT. This gives the protein CASSSDLNNEKLFF.

The chain is built from TRBV7-2 and TRBJ2-7; 7 nucleotides align to TRBD1. After removal of 5 bases from V and 5 bases from J, the junction contained 12 bases not matched to a gene. Per the germline V gene, CDR1 is SGHTA and CDR2 is FQGNSA. CDR3 length: 15 residues. The CDR3 DNA reads TGTGCCAGCAGCCACCCGGAGACAGGGTTCCACGAGCAGTACTTC. Residues: CASSHPETGFHEQYF. Full variable domain (outside the CDR3, taken from reference TRBV7-2 and TRBJ2-7): GAGVSQSPSNKVTEKGKDVELRCDPISGHTALYWYRQSLGQGLEFLIYFQGNSAPDKSGLPSDRFSAERTGGSVSTLTIQRTQQEDSAVYLCASSHPETGFHEQYFGPGTRLTVT.

Notes on this clonotype: Germline and junction disagree at one end, which may indicate a read error. The rearrangement links TRBV14 to TRBJ2-5, with 12 bases that match TRBD2. Germline CDR1 is SGHDN and CDR2 is FVKESK. The CDR3 runs 16 residues. The CDR3 nucleotides read TGTGCCAGCAACCAAGGTATCGCTAGCGGGGGGGAAGAGCAGTACTTC. Translated, it gives CASNQGIASGGEEQYF.

The rearrangement links TRBV4-3 to TRBJ2-3; D call uncertain. Per germline, CDR1 LGHNA and CDR2 YSLEER. V lost 1 base, J lost 5 bases, and 7 bases lay in between. The CDR3 contains 13 residues. As DNA, the CDR3 is TGCGCCAGCAGCCAAGGTCACCAAGATACGCAGTATTTT. The encoded protein is CASSQGHQDTQYF.

J is TRBJ2-7 and V is TRBV7-2, with 16 nucleotides matching TRBD2. Germline CDR1 reads SGHTA; CDR2 reads FQGNSA. The CDR3 consists of 15 residues. CDR3 DNA sequence: TGTGCCAGCAGCATCACCGGGACTAGCGGGGGGGCCCTTGTTGTC. Its translation is CASSITGTSGGALVV.

This clonotype was counted at least ten times. CDR3 loop: CASSQRAIETQYF. The DNA of the CDR3 is TGTGCCAGCAGCCAGAGGGCCATAGAGACCCAGTACTTC. The V and J genes are TRBV3-1 and TRBJ2-5; maybe TRBD2 (5 bases). Germline assignment: CDR1 LGHDT and CDR2 YNNKEL (reference sequence). The CDR3 totals 13 residues. Trimming stripped 3 bases from V and 4 bases from J, with 9 bases between.

In its sample, this clonotype was seen a few times. The chain carries TRBV6-1 and TRBJ2-3; D is perhaps TRBD1 or TRBD2 (5 bases each). The V gene lost 1 base and the J gene lost 3 bases, with 11 bases spanning the gap. This CDR3 contains 15 residues. CDR1 is MNHNS, CDR2 SASEGT, per germline. The CDR3 protein is CASSEGGWQTDTQYF. The CDR3 nucleotides are TGTGCCAGCAGTGAAGGGGGGTGGCAGACAGATACGCAGTATTTT.

The J gene is TRBJ1-5, the V gene TRBV30; 7 positions match TRBD1. Germline lookup yields CDR1 GTSNPN and CDR2 SVGIG (reference sequence). This CDR3 region has 13 residues. Trimming removed 3 bases from V and 4 bases from J; junction bases left unmatched: 3. In DNA form, the CDR3 reads TGTGCCTGGAGCGGACAGGCGAATCAGCCCCAGCATTTT. Its translation is CAWSGQANQPQHF.

This clonotype has a handful of counts. This chain links TRBV4-3 with TRBJ2-1; TRBD1 agrees at 7 bases. Germline V CDR1 and CDR2: LGHNA, YSLEER. The CDR3 extends over 15 amino acids. V shed 7 bases, J shed 5 bases, and the junction held 11 bases outside the gene matches. The CDR3 protein is CASNHQQGFNNEQFF. The CDR3 nucleotides read TGCGCCAGCAACCACCAACAGGGGTTCAACAATGAGCAGTTCTTC.

The chain employs TRBV5-1 and TRBJ2-1; 15 positions agree with TRBD2. This CDR3 is 16 amino acids long. Germline CDR1 SGHRS, CDR2 YFSETQ. V gave up 4 bases and J gave up 10 bases; unmatched junction bases: 9. CDR3 nucleotides: TGCGCCAGCAGCCCGGGGACTAGCGGGAGGTCGTGGGAGCAGTTCTTC. Its translation is CASSPGTSGRSWEQFF.

The chain links TRBV21-1 to TRBJ1-4. TRBV21-1 is a pseudogene locus. This CDR3 contains 14 residues. This chain's CDR3 is CASGQNATNEKLFF. CDR3 nucleotide sequence: TGTGCCAGCGGGCAAAATGCAACTAATGAAAAACTGTTTTTT.

V and J are TRBV7-2 and TRBJ2-4; D is perhaps TRBD1 (6 bases). The V end was cut by 0 bases, the J end by 0 bases, with 18 bases between. The germline CDR1 and CDR2 sequences are SGHTA and FQGNSA. This CDR3 region has 19 residues. The CDR3 region is CASSLATTGRALAKNIQYF. The CDR3 DNA is TGTGCCAGCAGCTTAGCTACGACAGGTCGGGCACTAGCCAAAAACATTCAGTACTTC.

This chain connects TRBV20-1 to TRBJ2-5; TRBD2 aligns across 13 bases. V lost 5 bases and J lost 6; bases outside the gene matches: 12. This CDR3 comprises 16 residues. CDR1 is DFQATT and CDR2 is SNEGSKA in the germline V gene (reference sequence). CDR3 bases: TGCAGTGCTGGAAGACTAGCGGGGGGACAGATGAAGACCCAGTACTTC. Translated: CSAGRLAGGQMKTQYF.

This clonotype was seen a handful of times. This chain links TRBV7-2 with TRBJ2-2, with D possibly being TRBD1 or TRBD2 (5 bases each). The ends were cut back, 2 bases at V and 7 bases at J, with 20 bases in the middle. This CDR3 spans 17 amino acids. Germline CDR1 reads SGHTA; CDR2 reads FQGNSA. The CDR3, as DNA: TGTGCCAGCAGCTTATTACCAGGCTCCATGAGGGGCGGGGAGCTGTTTTTT. The encoded protein is CASSLLPGSMRGGELFF.

This clonotype has more than one count but fewer than ten. The rearrangement uses TRBV20-1 and TRBJ2-3; 9 nucleotides align to TRBD2. The V gene's germline CDR1 is DFQATT and CDR2 SNEGSKA (reference sequence). Germline trimming cut 6 bases from V and 4 bases from J; bases unmatched to any gene: 17. CDR3 length: 17 residues. CDR3 nucleotides: TGCAGTGCAGAGGGGGCTGTACGGGGACTAGCCCCAGATACGCAGTATTTT. Protein: CSAEGAVRGLAPDTQYF.